The 16 T cell receptor beta chains listed next were all sequenced from one sample in a study of blood T cell repertoires in COVID-19. TCRdb keeps only in-frame clones here, not all; method: immunoSEQ multiplex PCR. The table lists tens of thousands of clones, about 70% of them singletons. Sequences were obtained from peripheral blood. Receptors originate from a woman aged 80 or older with active or convalescent COVID-19.

On this clone itself: The junction departs from germline at one end; a sequencing error may be responsible. The chain uses TRBV4-3 and TRBJ2-2; D uncertain. Per the germline V gene, CDR1 is LGHNA and CDR2 is YSLEER. The CDR3 loop spans 14 amino acids. Here the CDR3 reads CVSSQDSVPGELFF. The DNA for the CDR3 is TGCGTCAGCAGCCAAGATTCGGTCCCCGGGGAGCTGTTTTTT.

J is TRBJ1-2 and V is TRBV5-1; no definite D call. V dropped 2 bases and J dropped 0 bases, with 14 bases sitting between them. The CDR3 runs to 16 residues. Germline-derived CDR1 and CDR2 are SGHRS and YFSETQ. CDR3 coding DNA: TGCGCCAGCAGCTTCTCCCGCTCAGACTCTAACTATGGCTACACCTTC. Its translation: CASSFSRSDSNYGYTF.

The rearrangement joins TRBV14 to TRBJ1-6, with 10 bases identical to TRBD1. V shed 1 base and J 6 bases; nucleotides not matched to a gene: 0. Germline V gives CDR1 SGHDN, CDR2 FVKESK. The CDR3 covers 15 residues. CDR3 region: CASSQGQGANSPLHF. The CDR3 region has the DNA TGTGCCAGCAGCCAAGGACAGGGGGCTAATTCACCCCTCCACTTT.

J is TRBJ1-1 and V is TRBV5-1, with D possibly matching TRBD1 (5 bases). CDR3 length: 19 amino acids. Trimming pared 0 bases from V and 1 base from J, leaving 22 bases between. Per germline, CDR1 SGHRS and CDR2 YFSETQ. The CDR3 region has the DNA TGCGCCAGCAGCTTGGCGGTTGGTAGAAGTCTTGACAGGAACACTGAAGCTTTCTTT. Translation: CASSLAVGRSLDRNTEAFF.

This clone was detected a few times. The rearrangement links TRBV18 to TRBJ2-2; the D gene is possibly TRBD1 (5 bases). Per the germline V gene, CDR1 is KGHSH and CDR2 is LQKENI. Trimming took off 1 base at V and 7 bases at J, with 16 bases between the two ends. This CDR3 has 16 amino acids. CDR3 bases: TGTGCCAGCTCACCACAGGGCAGGGTCGATGGCGGGGAGCTGTTTTTT. It codes for CASSPQGRVDGGELFF. The whole variable domain, remainder taken from reference TRBV18 and TRBJ2-2, is NAGVMQNPRHLVRRRGQEARLRCSPMKGHSHVYWYRQLPEEGLKFMVYLQKENIIDESGMPKERFSAEFPKEGPSILRIQQVVRGDSAAYFCASSPQGRVDGGELFFGEGSRLTVL.

The CDR3 DNA is TGTGCCAGCAGCTTCCTGAGTCCGGGGGATACGCAGTATTTT. Its translation: CASSFLSPGDTQYF. J is TRBJ2-3 and V is TRBV11-2, with D maybe TRBD2 (5 bases). The V end lost 3 bases, the J end lost 6 bases, and 13 bases lay between the germline ends. This CDR3 comprises 14 residues. The germline V gene has CDR1 SGHAT and CDR2 FQNNGV.

This clone has a handful of counts. The chain employs TRBV6-1 and TRBJ2-5; TRBD2 matches 10 bases. This CDR3 is built from 15 residues. CDR1 is MNHNS and CDR2 is SASEGT in the germline V gene. V was pared by 3 bases and J by 0 bases, with 1 base of the junction left unmatched. The CDR3 DNA sequence: TGTGCCAGCAGTGACCTAGCGGGGGACCAAGAGACCCAGTACTTC. Its protein is CASSDLAGDQETQYF.

This clone was counted only a few times. J is TRBJ2-7 and V is TRBV11-2, with D perhaps TRBD1 (5 bases). V lost 3 bases to trimming and J lost 1 base, with 10 bases between them. The CDR3 runs 14 residues. Germline V CDR1 and CDR2: SGHAT, FQNNGV. CDR3 in amino acids: CASSLPGKSYEQYF. The CDR3 region has the DNA TGTGCCAGCAGCTTGCCAGGGAAATCCTACGAGCAGTACTTC.

The V gene is TRBV4-3, the J gene TRBJ1-2; 10 bases are shared with TRBD1. This CDR3 comprises 16 residues. Trimming at V came to 1 base and at J to 4 bases, leaving 6 bases not matched to a gene. The germline gives CDR1 LGHNA, CDR2 YSLEER. The CDR3 loop is CASSQGFGTGAYGYTF. The CDR3 DNA follows: TGCGCCAGCAGCCAAGGGTTCGGGACAGGGGCCTATGGCTACACCTTC.

The chain uses TRBV10-1 and TRBJ2-7; 9 nucleotides agree with TRBD1. In germline, CDR1 is WNHNN, CDR2 SYGVQD (reference sequence). The ends lost 10 bases at V and 6 bases at J; junction bases unmatched: 10. The CDR3 is made up of 13 amino acids. The CDR3 sequence: CAITGTGKGEQYF. CDR3 sequence (DNA): TGCGCCATTACCGGGACAGGGAAGGGCGAGCAGTACTTC.

The gene calls are TRBV28 and TRBJ1-2; D unclear. The V gene lost 11 bases and the J gene lost 3 bases, with 16 bases spanning the gap. Germline CDR1 reads MDHEN; CDR2 reads SYDVKM. CDR3 length: 13 residues. DNA of the CDR3: TGTGCCTCGAGGAGGCCCGGGGACTATGGCTACACCTTC. As protein: CASRRPGDYGYTF.

This rearrangement joins TRBV27 to TRBJ1-5; 8 nucleotides align to TRBD1. V was clipped by 5 bases and J by 3 bases; unmatched bases: 6. Germline V CDR1 and CDR2: MNHEY, SMNVEV (reference sequence). The CDR3 runs 15 residues. CDR3 DNA: TGTGCCAGCAGTCAGCGGACAGGGTTCAATCAGCCCCAGCATTTT. This codes for CASSQRTGFNQPQHF.

The rearrangement joins TRBV2 to TRBJ1-5; 8 nucleotides agree with TRBD1. This CDR3 spans 16 amino acids. V gave up 5 bases and J gave up 5 bases; unmatched junction bases: 11. Germline V gene sequence: CDR1 SNHLY, CDR2 FYNNEI. CDR3 amino acids: CASSLGQGGSDQPQHF. The DNA of the CDR3 is TGTGCCAGCAGTTTAGGACAGGGAGGCTCAGATCAGCCCCAGCATTTT.

The chain joins TRBV24-1 to TRBJ2-2, with a tentative D call TRBD1 (5 bases). Trimming stripped 3 bases from V and 0 bases from J, with 7 bases between. Germline V gene lookup returns CDR1 KGHDR and CDR2 SFDVKD. The CDR3 runs to 15 residues. For the CDR3, the DNA is TGTGCCACCAGTGATGGGGCCTCGAACACCGGGGAGCTGTTTTTT. It specifies CATSDGASNTGELFF.

The chain combines TRBV28 with TRBJ1-4; no firm D call. The germline V gene has CDR1 MDHEN and CDR2 SYDVKM. V lost 6 bases and J lost 4, with 12 bases in between. This CDR3 region has 14 residues. The CDR3 region has the DNA TGTGCCAGCAGGTCCCCCCGCAGTAATGAAAAACTGTTTTTT. Encoded protein: CASRSPRSNEKLFF.

The chain recombines TRBV7-2 with TRBJ1-5; 10 nucleotides agree with TRBD1. The junction had 12 bases not matched to a gene; V was cut back by 4 bases and J by 3 bases. The CDR3 covers 18 residues. CDR1 is SGHTA and CDR2 is FQGNSA in the germline V gene. CDR3 sequence (DNA): TGTGCCAGCAGCTCGGACAGGGGGTTTAGGTTGGACAATCAGCCCCAGCATTTT. Translation gives CASSSDRGFRLDNQPQHF.